The subject of this entry is one T cell receptor (beta chain). Participants had their cohort set by participant-reported clinical history. Cohort 3 donors counted as recovered after two negative PCRs, clearance, or resolved symptoms. TCRdb's table, derived via immunoSEQ multiplex PCR, lists solely in-frame clones and lacks some. The repertoire holds 130,000 or so clones, with about 80% as singletons. This sample stems from a study of blood T cell repertoires in COVID-19. Whole-study context: The United States, Italy and Spain supplied acute and convalescent COVID-19 samples. T cells, B-cell-depleted T cells, or PBMCs supplied cDNA or gDNA.

Trimming took 6 bases from V and 1 from J; bases not matched to a gene: 2. The CDR3 runs 14 residues. CDR1 and CDR2 from the germline V gene are KGHSH and LQKENI. The sequenced sample consisted of PBMCs or T cells enriched from blood (not recorded which). V gene TRBV18 combines with J gene TRBJ2-3; 9 bases map to TRBD1. This TCR derives from a man aged 45 to 65 who had recovered from COVID-19. The CDR3 region is CASSRDRGTDTQYF. CDR3 in DNA: TGTGCCAGCTCTAGGGACAGGGGCACAGATACGCAGTATTTT.